This TCR beta chain emerged from a study of T-cell reconstitution after alpha-beta-depleted transplantation in children. This CDR3 is built from 15 residues. Germline V gene data show CDR1 as SGDLS and CDR2 as YYNGEE. The V and J ends lost 4 bases and 2 bases respectively, with 16 bases between them. This clonotype was detected ten times or more. Unique molecular identifiers were incorporated when the TCRbeta library was constructed. TCRdb reprocessed the PCR reads with MiXCR, giving one entry per CDR3 protein. The repertoire holds approximately 15,000 distinct CDR3 sequences, with about 7.7% as singletons.

This receptor was taken from a boy less than two years old who had a stem cell transplant for Wiskott-Aldrich syndrome, so the T cells may come from the graft donor. The chain combines TRBV9 with TRBJ2-7, with unresolved D. Sequences were derived from PBMCs, mostly from graft donor cells, sampled 60 days after TCRalphabeta/CD19-depleted stem cell transplant. The CDR3 sequence is CASSPRTEKAYEQYF. The CDR3 region has the DNA TGTGCCAGCAGCCCTAGGACGGAGAAGGCCTACGAGCAGTACTTC. Full variable domain (remainder filled in from reference TRBV9 and TRBJ2-7): DSGVTQTPKHLITATGQRVTLRCSPRSGDLSVYWYQQSLDQGLQFLIQYYNGEERAKGNILERFSAQQFPDLHSELNLSSLELGDSALYFCASSPRTEKAYEQYFGPGTRLTVT.